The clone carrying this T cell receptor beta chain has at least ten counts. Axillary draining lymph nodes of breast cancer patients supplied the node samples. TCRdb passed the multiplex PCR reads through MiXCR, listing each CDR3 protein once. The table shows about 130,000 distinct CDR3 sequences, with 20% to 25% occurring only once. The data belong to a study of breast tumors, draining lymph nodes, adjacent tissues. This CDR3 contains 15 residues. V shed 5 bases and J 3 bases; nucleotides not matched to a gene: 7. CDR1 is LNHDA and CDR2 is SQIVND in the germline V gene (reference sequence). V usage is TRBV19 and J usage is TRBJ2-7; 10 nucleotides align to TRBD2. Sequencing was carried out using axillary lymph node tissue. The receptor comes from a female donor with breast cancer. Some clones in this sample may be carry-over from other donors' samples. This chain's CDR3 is CASSPRAGGNYEQYF. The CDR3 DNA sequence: TGTGCCAGTAGTCCTCGAGCGGGAGGGAACTACGAGCAGTACTTC.